These 12 T cell receptor beta chains were sequenced from one sample in a study of T cell responses to AZD1222 COVID-19 vaccine. Sequencing was performed with immunoSEQ multiplex PCR; in TCRdb, only in-frame clones are kept and a portion is missing. The sample yields 120,000 or so clones, approximately 92% seen once. The sequencing used peripheral blood, collected on day 0 of AZD1222 vaccination. All receptors derive from an adult in good health.

This rearrangement joins TRBV9 to TRBJ2-1; 7 nucleotides match TRBD2. J gave up 9 bases and V 4 bases, and 7 bases lay outside the gene matches. CDR1 is SGDLS and CDR2 is YYNGEE in the germline V gene. The CDR3 has 13 amino acids. For the CDR3, the DNA is TGTGCCAGCAGCTTTCCCTCTAGCGGTGAGCAGTTCTTC. It yields the protein CASSFPSSGEQFF.

The chain combines TRBV5-4 with TRBJ2-7; D may correspond to TRBD1 or TRBD2 (5 bases each). Trimming pared 3 bases from V and 0 bases from J, leaving 19 bases between. Germline V lookup: CDR1 SGHNT, CDR2 YYREEE (reference sequence). The CDR3 length is 17 residues. CDR3 in amino acids: CASSSYPRDRSSYEQYF. The DNA of the CDR3 is TGTGCCAGCAGCTCTTACCCCCGGGACCGAAGCTCCTACGAGCAGTACTTC.

V and J are TRBV27 and TRBJ2-7; 7 bases fit TRBD2. The CDR3 has 13 residues. Germline trimming cut 8 bases from V and 2 bases from J; bases unmatched to any gene: 6. From germline, CDR1 is MNHEY and CDR2 SMNVEV (reference sequence). The CDR3 reads CASSLGGTYEQYF. As DNA, the CDR3 is TGTGCCAGCTCACTCGGGGGGACCTACGAGCAGTACTTC.

CDR3 sequence (DNA): TGTGCCAGCAGTTACTCCGGCCGGGACAGGGGGCTTGGCTACACCTTC. It encodes CASSYSGRDRGLGYTF. The J gene is TRBJ1-2, the V gene TRBV6-5; 12 bases line up with TRBD1. Trimming took 0 bases from V and 7 from J; bases not matched to a gene: 6. From germline, CDR1 is MNHEY and CDR2 SVGAGI. The CDR3 loop spans 16 amino acids.

Only a few counts were recorded for this clone. V gene TRBV15 combines with J gene TRBJ2-7; 10 bases are shared with TRBD2. Germline assignment: CDR1 LNHNV and CDR2 YYDKDF (reference sequence). There are 14 residues in the CDR3. V lost 3 bases and J lost 3; bases outside the gene matches: 2. The CDR3 bases are TGTGCCACCAGCAGCAGGACTAGCGGCTACGAGCAGTACTTC. Amino acid sequence: CATSSRTSGYEQYF. The entire variable domain, with the rest obtained from reference TRBV15 and TRBJ2-7, is as follows: DAMVIQNPRYQVTQFGKPVTLSCSQTLNHNVMYWYQQKSSQAPKLLFHYYDKDFNNEADTPDNFQSRRPNTSFCFLDIRSPGLGDTAMYLCATSSRTSGYEQYFGPGTRLTVT.

J is TRBJ1-2 and V is TRBV19, with 8 bases aligning to TRBD1. The V gene's germline CDR1 is LNHDA and CDR2 SQIVND (reference sequence). This CDR3 has 14 residues. The V gene end was trimmed by 6 bases and the J gene end by 7 bases; junction bases not matched to a gene: 10. CDR3 in DNA: TGTGCCAGTAGGAAGCAGGGGGCGCATTTTGGCTACACCTTC. It yields the protein CASRKQGAHFGYTF. Together with reference TRBV19 and TRBJ1-2, the CDR3 gives the full variable domain: DGGITQSPKYLFRKEGQNVTLSCEQNLNHDAMYWYRQDPGQGLRLIYYSQIVNDFQKGDIAEGYSVSREKKESFPLTVTSAQKNPTAFYLCASRKQGAHFGYTFGSGTRLTVV.

The chain links TRBV6-2 or TRBV6-3 to TRBJ1-1; no firm D call. The CDR3 has 16 amino acids. The V gene lost 0 bases and the J gene lost 0 bases, with 11 bases spanning the gap. CDR1 and CDR2 from the germline V gene are MNHEY and SVGEGT. This CDR3 is CASSYSFGNMNTEAFF. As DNA, the CDR3 is TGTGCCAGCAGTTACTCGTTCGGGAACATGAACACTGAAGCTTTCTTT.

This chain links TRBV4-3 with TRBJ2-2; weak D call: TRBD1 (6 bases). CDR1 and CDR2 (germline): LGHNA, YSLEER. The length of the CDR3 is 13 residues. V lost 9 bases to trimming and J lost 3 bases, with 11 bases between them. CDR3 sequence (DNA): TGCGCCAGTAGACAGGATTACACCGGGGAGCTGTTTTTT. This sequence encodes CASRQDYTGELFF.

This chain links TRBV7-2 with TRBJ1-1; tentatively, D is TRBD1 (6 bases). Germline lookup yields CDR1 SGHTA and CDR2 FQGNSA. The CDR3 has 15 amino acids. Trimming left V 5 bases short and J 3 bases short, with 16 bases between. The CDR3 DNA reads as TGTGCCAGCAGCGTTCGGACAGCTGGGGACACTGAAGCTTTCTTT. Translating gives CASSVRTAGDTEAFF.

The chain links TRBV19 to TRBJ2-7; D is unclear. Trimming removed 2 bases from V and 7 bases from J, with 12 bases in between. The CDR3 runs 13 residues. Germline CDR1 LNHDA, CDR2 SQIVND (reference sequence). The DNA for the CDR3 is TGTGCCAGTAGTATATTTACAACTTCTGAGCAGTACTTC. Amino acids: CASSIFTTSEQYF.

The chain employs TRBV6-5 and TRBJ2-7; 10 nucleotides match TRBD2. V gave up 4 bases and J gave up 2 bases; unmatched junction bases: 5. CDR1 is MNHEY and CDR2 is SVGAGI in the germline V gene. The CDR3 runs 15 residues. CDR3 bases: TGTGCCAGCAGTTTACTAGCGGGAACCACCTACGAGCAGTACTTC. This encodes CASSLLAGTTYEQYF.

The rearrangement joins TRBV27 to TRBJ1-5; 11 bases align to TRBD1. The CDR3 totals 15 residues. CDR1 and CDR2 from the germline V gene are MNHEY and SMNVEV (reference sequence). The V gene end was trimmed by 6 bases and the J gene end by 5 bases; junction bases not matched to a gene: 6. The CDR3 bases are TGTGCCAGCAGCAAGGACAGGGGGCGGCATCAGCCCCAGCATTTT. It encodes CASSKDRGRHQPQHF.